One sample yielded the 12 T cell receptor beta chains listed below, sequenced in a study of blood T cell repertoires in COVID-19. Libraries were prepared by immunoSEQ multiplex PCR; TCRdb keeps only in-frame clonotypes and omits some of them. Here the sample spans 90,000 to 120,000 clones, around 83% being singletons. The specimen sequenced was peripheral blood. These receptor sequences come from a man between 65 and 85 years old with acute or convalescent COVID-19.

The gene calls are TRBV7-5 and TRBJ1-6; TRBD1, the table's D call, lacks a check against the DNA. TRBV7-5 is noted as a pseudogene. The CDR3 totals 18 residues. The CDR3: CARSPPGTGVYFVSPLHF. The CDR3 coding sequence is TGTGCCAGAAGCCCCCCTGGGACAGGGGTTTATTTTGTTTCACCCCTCCACTTT.

The V call is TRBV5-1, the J call TRBJ1-1, with unresolved D. The CDR3 spans 16 residues. Deletions cut 0 bases from V and 1 base from J, with 13 bases between. CDR1 and CDR2 from the germline V gene are SGHRS and YFSETQ. The CDR3 sequence is CASSLALSRPNTEAFF. DNA of the CDR3: TGCGCCAGCAGCTTGGCTCTCAGCAGGCCGAACACTGAAGCTTTCTTT.

The chain joins TRBV9 to TRBJ2-5, with 10 bases aligning to TRBD2. The CDR3 has 17 residues. The germline V gene has CDR1 SGDLS and CDR2 YYNGEE. The V and J ends lost 0 bases and 5 bases, in that order; junction bases with no gene match: 10. CDR3 coding DNA: TGTGCCAGCAGCGTAGTCAGCGGGGGGGCAGGAGTGGAGACCCAGTACTTC. It codes for CASSVVSGGAGVETQYF.

This rearrangement joins TRBV27 to TRBJ2-1; TRBD1 might be the D (5 bases). The germline CDR1 and CDR2 sequences are MNHEY and SMNVEV (reference sequence). The CDR3 has 14 residues. The V and J ends lost 3 bases and 1 base respectively, with 7 bases between them. DNA of the CDR3: TGTGCCAGCAGTTTTAGGGGATCCTACAATGAGCAGTTCTTC. The encoded protein is CASSFRGSYNEQFF.

The chain links TRBV7-2 to TRBJ1-5; D is perhaps TRBD1 (5 bases). This CDR3 is built from 14 residues. The ends were cut back, 1 base at V and 4 bases at J, with 8 bases in the middle. Per the germline V gene, CDR1 is SGHTA and CDR2 is FQGNSA. CDR3 protein: CASSLEGHNQPQHF. CDR3 in DNA: TGTGCCAGCAGCTTAGAGGGGCATAATCAGCCCCAGCATTTT. The complete variable domain, with remaining parts taken from reference TRBV7-2 and TRBJ1-5, reads GAGVSQSPSNKVTEKGKDVELRCDPISGHTALYWYRQSLGQGLEFLIYFQGNSAPDKSGLPSDRFSAERTGGSVSTLTIQRTQQEDSAVYLCASSLEGHNQPQHFGDGTRLSIL.

The chain is built from TRBV2 and TRBJ2-7, with D uncertain. Germline V gene sequence: CDR1 SNHLY, CDR2 FYNNEI. This CDR3 is built from 15 residues. Trimming took off 0 bases at V and 1 base at J, with 10 bases between the two ends. CDR3 DNA: TGTGCCAGCAGTGAAGCGCGATACGAATCCTACGAGCAGTACTTC. Translating gives CASSEARYESYEQYF.

This chain connects TRBV5-4 to TRBJ1-2; a weak D match, TRBD1 (5 bases). CDR1 is SGHNT, CDR2 YYREEE, per germline (reference sequence). The CDR3 extends over 14 amino acids. V was trimmed by 0 bases and J by 7 bases, leaving 13 bases between them. The CDR3 here is CASSLEGGDGGYTF. DNA of the CDR3: TGTGCCAGCAGCTTGGAGGGAGGGGATGGTGGCTACACCTTC.

V usage is TRBV5-1 and J usage is TRBJ2-5; maybe TRBD2 (7 bases). V dropped 4 bases and J dropped 4 bases, with 11 bases sitting between them. The CDR3 totals 13 residues. Germline assignment: CDR1 SGHRS and CDR2 YFSETQ. CDR3 DNA: TGCGCCAGCAGCCGGGGGGCCTTAGAGACCCAGTACTTC. Translation gives CASSRGALETQYF.

This clone appeared a few times. In the same sample, other DNA sequences code for this CDR3. V and J are TRBV7-8 and TRBJ2-1, with TRBD1 identical over 7 bases. Germline assignment: CDR1 SGHVS and CDR2 FQNEAQ. The CDR3 sequence is 14 residues long. J was trimmed by 8 bases and V by 5 bases; bases with no gene match: 9. CDR3 amino acids: CASSPWTGSDEQFF. The DNA of the CDR3 is TGTGCCAGCAGCCCCTGGACAGGCTCGGATGAGCAGTTCTTC.

The chain combines TRBV11-3 with TRBJ1-3; 8 nucleotides agree with TRBD1. CDR1 is SGHNT, CDR2 YENEEA, per germline. V was pared by 5 bases and J by 3 bases, with 6 bases of the junction left unmatched. This CDR3 comprises 15 residues. The CDR3 spells CASSLGQGGGNTIYF. The CDR3 DNA is TGTGCCAGCAGCCTCGGACAGGGCGGTGGAAACACCATATATTTT.

This chain connects TRBV6-6 to TRBJ1-1; D is undetermined. Deletions cut 6 bases from V and 9 bases from J, with 14 bases between. Looked up from germline, CDR1 is MNHNY and CDR2 is SVGAGI (reference sequence). The CDR3 contains 12 residues. The DNA of the CDR3 is TGTGCCAGCAGCTCCGGACTGGGAAAAGCTTTCTTT. Protein product: CASSSGLGKAFF.

The rearrangement joins TRBV18 to TRBJ2-2; TRBD1 agrees at 7 bases. The V segment lost 3 bases and the J segment 6 bases; nucleotides outside the gene matches: 7. CDR3 size: 15 residues. CDR1 is KGHSH and CDR2 is LQKENI in the germline V gene. The chain's CDR3 is CASSPGQRGPGELFF. CDR3 DNA sequence: TGTGCCAGCTCACCGGGACAGAGAGGACCCGGGGAGCTGTTTTTT.